Below are 13 T cell receptor beta chains sequenced from a single sample in a study of shared clonotypes between healthy human individuals. Sequencing was performed with immunoSEQ multiplex PCR; in TCRdb, only in-frame clones are kept and a portion is missing. The table lists over a million clones, 75% to 80% of them singletons. Sample: memory CD4+ T cells from PBMCs. Documented subset: CD45RA-negative fraction. These receptors originate from a young man in good health. Some clones in this sample may be carry-over from other donors' samples.

The chain has TRBV7-2 and TRBJ1-4; 8 bases match TRBD1. J gave up 7 bases and V 4 bases, and 5 bases lay outside the gene matches. CDR3 length: 14 amino acids. Germline V lookup: CDR1 SGHTA, CDR2 FQGNSA. CDR3 sequence reads: CASSSQGVSEKLFF. The CDR3 nucleotides are TGTGCCAGCAGCTCACAGGGGGTTAGTGAAAAACTGTTTTTT.

The CDR3 region has the DNA TGTGCCAGCAGCTTAGGCCCAGCCCACTATGGCTACACCTTC. Translation gives CASSLGPAHYGYTF. The chain carries TRBV11-2 and TRBJ1-2; unclear D gene. This CDR3 comprises 14 residues. Trimming took 1 base from V and 3 from J, leaving 9 bases between them. Germline CDR1 SGHAT, CDR2 FQNNGV.

V is TRBV7-3 and J is TRBJ1-1, with no clear D. Trimming cost V 2 bases and J 5 bases, with 15 bases left between them. The CDR3 is made up of 15 amino acids. Germline V CDR1 and CDR2: SGHTA, FQGTGA. CDR3 loop: CASSLEVTVVTEAFF. In DNA form, the CDR3 reads TGTGCCAGCAGCTTAGAGGTGACGGTGGTGACTGAAGCTTTCTTT.

This clone has only a few counts. The chain combines TRBV9 with TRBJ2-7; 9 bases map to TRBD1. The CDR3 loop spans 11 amino acids. V was clipped by 8 bases and J by 3 bases; unmatched bases: 0. CDR1 SGDLS and CDR2 YYNGEE come from the germline V gene. The chain's CDR3 is CARTGGYEQYF. The DNA for the CDR3 is TGTGCCAGGACAGGGGGCTACGAGCAGTACTTC. Full variable domain (rest looked up from reference TRBV9 and TRBJ2-7): DSGVTQTPKHLITATGQRVTLRCSPRSGDLSVYWYQQSLDQGLQFLIQYYNGEERAKGNILERFSAQQFPDLHSELNLSSLELGDSALYFCARTGGYEQYFGPGTRLTVT.

This clone was seen at least ten times. The chain links TRBV5-6 to TRBJ2-7; no clear D gene. The CDR3 sequence is 13 residues long. Trimming removed 0 bases at V and 4 bases at J, with 8 bases between. Germline values: CDR1 SGHDT, CDR2 YYEEEE. The CDR3 here is CASSLGGNYEQYF. For the CDR3, the DNA is TGTGCCAGCAGCTTGGGCGGAAATTACGAGCAGTACTTC.

V is TRBV15 and J is TRBJ2-3, with 7 bases identical to TRBD2. CDR1 is LNHNV, CDR2 YYDKDF, per germline (reference sequence). V lost 0 bases, J lost 4 bases, and 10 bases stayed unmatched. The CDR3 extends over 17 amino acids. The CDR3 region is CATSRDALGGVPDTQYF. The CDR3 coding sequence is TGTGCCACCAGCAGAGATGCGTTGGGGGGGGTCCCAGATACGCAGTATTTT.

This clone was detected once. This CDR3 reads CASSLVASGYNEQFF. CDR3 in DNA: TGTGCCAGCAGCTTAGTGGCTAGCGGCTACAATGAGCAGTTCTTC. This chain connects TRBV7-7 to TRBJ2-1; TRBD2 aligns across 7 bases. Germline CDR1 SSHAT, CDR2 FNYEAQ (reference sequence). CDR3 size: 15 residues. V lost 1 base to trimming and J lost 3 bases; unmatched junction nucleotides: 3. The full variable domain, in which reference TRBV7-7 and TRBJ2-1 provide the parts outside the CDR3, is GAGVSQSPRYKVTKRGQDVTLRCDPISSHATLYWYQQALGQGPEFLTYFNYEAQPDKSGLPSDRFSAERPEGSISTLTIQRTEQRDSAMYRCASSLVASGYNEQFFGPGTRLTVL.

This clone was recorded once. The rearrangement links TRBV29-1 to TRBJ2-7; 12 bases map to TRBD1. CDR1 and CDR2 from the germline V gene are SQVTM and ANQGSEA. With V trimmed by 5 bases and J by 2 bases, 1 base remained unmatched. The CDR3 totals 13 residues. The CDR3 DNA reads TGCAGCGTTAGGGACAGGGGGCCCTACGAGCAGTACTTC. Translated, it gives CSVRDRGPYEQYF.

The V and J genes are TRBV13 and TRBJ2-5; 13 nucleotides agree with TRBD2. From germline, CDR1 is PRHDT and CDR2 FYEKMQ (reference sequence). CDR3 length: 14 residues. After removal of 5 bases from V and 3 bases from J, the junction contained 0 bases not matched to a gene. The CDR3 spells CASSGLAGEETQYF. CDR3 nucleotide sequence: TGTGCCAGCAGCGGACTAGCGGGGGAAGAGACCCAGTACTTC. Complete variable domain (other parts from reference TRBV13 and TRBJ2-5): AAGVIQSPRHLIKEKRETATLKCYPIPRHDTVYWYQQGPGQDPQFLISFYEKMQSDKGSIPDRFSAQQFSDYHSELNMSSLELGDSALYFCASSGLAGEETQYFGPGTRLLVL.

The chain carries TRBV6-6 and TRBJ2-3; D unclear. The CDR3 extends over 15 amino acids. Trimming took off 2 bases at V and 2 bases at J, with 11 bases between the two ends. Germline values: CDR1 MNHNY, CDR2 SVGAGI (reference sequence). CDR3 amino acids: CASSYRGLSTDTQYF. The CDR3 DNA reads TGTGCCAGCAGTTACCGTGGTTTATCCACAGATACGCAGTATTTT.

Concerning this clone: Other nucleotide sequences in the sample specify the same CDR3. The V call is TRBV5-1, the J call TRBJ2-5; TRBD1 agrees at 9 bases. Germline V gene data show CDR1 as SGHRS and CDR2 as YFSETQ. V dropped 1 base and J dropped 5; count of bases not matched to a gene: 0. The CDR3 sequence is 13 residues long. This CDR3 is CASSLTGGETQYF. CDR3 bases: TGCGCCAGCAGCTTGACAGGGGGCGAGACCCAGTACTTC.

Comment on this clone: Within the sample, other DNA sequences also encode this same CDR3. V and J are TRBV7-6 and TRBJ2-3, with TRBD2 as a possible D gene (5 bases). This CDR3 is built from 14 residues. V gave up 5 bases and J gave up 2 bases, with 11 bases separating them. CDR1 and CDR2 (germline): SGHVS, FNYEAQ. The CDR3 nucleotides read TGTGCCAGCAGCGCTTCGGGAAACACAGATACGCAGTATTTT. Translating it yields CASSASGNTDTQYF.

The rearrangement uses TRBV5-1 and TRBJ2-2; D unresolved. V gave up 2 bases and J gave up 1 base, with 3 bases separating them. The germline V gene has CDR1 SGHRS and CDR2 YFSETQ. CDR3 length equals 13 residues. CDR3 in amino acids: CASSFRNTGELFF. The CDR3 DNA is TGCGCCAGCAGCTTTAGGAACACCGGGGAGCTGTTTTTT.